This TCR beta chain was recorded in a study of shared clonotypes between healthy human individuals. Notes on the study in general: Researchers found naive subsets generally carried larger estimated richness than memory subsets.

About this clone itself: Its antigen is as yet unknown.

The authors distributed each subset's genomic DNA evenly over several immunoSEQ plates. The method was immunoSEQ multiplex PCR; TCRdb's version includes in-frame clones alone and lacks a portion of them. The data contain 500,000 or so clones, approximately 94% of them seen just once; the ten biggest clones take up approximately 0.067%. Trimming removed 1 base from V and 9 bases from J, with 9 bases in between. The germline V gene has CDR1 MGHDK and CDR2 SYGVNS. This CDR3 is 12 amino acids long. Sequences were obtained from naive CD4+ T cells sorted from blood. Subset meaning: CD45RA+ positively selected. The source of this sequence is a woman aged 25-40 years in good health. The chain recombines TRBV25-1 with TRBJ1-1, with a tentative D call TRBD1 (5 bases). Here the CDR3 reads CASSELGEKAFF. In DNA, the CDR3 is TGTGCCAGCAGTGAATTGGGGGAAAAAGCTTTCTTT.